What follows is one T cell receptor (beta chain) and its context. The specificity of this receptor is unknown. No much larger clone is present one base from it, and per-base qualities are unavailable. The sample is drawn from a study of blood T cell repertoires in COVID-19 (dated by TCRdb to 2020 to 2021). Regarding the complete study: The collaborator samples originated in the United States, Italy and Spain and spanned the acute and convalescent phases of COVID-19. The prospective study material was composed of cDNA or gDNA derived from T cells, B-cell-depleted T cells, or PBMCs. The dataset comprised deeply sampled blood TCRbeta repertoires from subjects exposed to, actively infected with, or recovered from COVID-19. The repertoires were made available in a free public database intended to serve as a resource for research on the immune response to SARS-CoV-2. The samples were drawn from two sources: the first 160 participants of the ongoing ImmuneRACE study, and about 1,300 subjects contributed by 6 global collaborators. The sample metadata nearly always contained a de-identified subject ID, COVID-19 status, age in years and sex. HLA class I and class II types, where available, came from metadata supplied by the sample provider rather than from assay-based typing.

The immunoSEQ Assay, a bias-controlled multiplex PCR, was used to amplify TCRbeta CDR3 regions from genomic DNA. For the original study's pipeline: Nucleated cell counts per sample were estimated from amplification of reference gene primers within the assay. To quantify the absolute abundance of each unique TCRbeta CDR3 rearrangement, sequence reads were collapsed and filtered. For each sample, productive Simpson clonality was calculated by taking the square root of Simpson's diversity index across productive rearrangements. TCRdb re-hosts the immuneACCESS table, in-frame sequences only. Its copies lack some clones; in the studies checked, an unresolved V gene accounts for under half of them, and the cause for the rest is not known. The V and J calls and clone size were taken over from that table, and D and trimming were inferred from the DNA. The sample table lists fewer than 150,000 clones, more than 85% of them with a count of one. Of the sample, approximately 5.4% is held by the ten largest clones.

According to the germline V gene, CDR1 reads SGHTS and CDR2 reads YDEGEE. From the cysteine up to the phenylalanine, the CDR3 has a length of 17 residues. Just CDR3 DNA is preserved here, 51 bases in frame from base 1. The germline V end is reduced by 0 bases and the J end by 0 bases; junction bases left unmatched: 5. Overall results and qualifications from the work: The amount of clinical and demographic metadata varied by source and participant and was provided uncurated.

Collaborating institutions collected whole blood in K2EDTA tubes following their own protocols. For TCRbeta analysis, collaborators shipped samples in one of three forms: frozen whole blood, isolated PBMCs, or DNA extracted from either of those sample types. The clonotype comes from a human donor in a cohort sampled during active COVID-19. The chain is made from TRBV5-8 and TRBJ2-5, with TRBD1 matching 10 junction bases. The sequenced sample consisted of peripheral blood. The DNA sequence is TGTGCCAGCAGCTTGGAGGGACAGGGGAGGAACCAAGAGACCCAGTACTTC. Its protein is CASSLEGQGRNQETQYF.